This TCR beta chain was documented in a study of T cell responses to AZD1222 COVID-19 vaccine. General study points: Spike-specific TCR breadth rose after two AZD1222 doses, and depth rose as well.

On this clone itself: Its antigen is unknown.

The CDR3 contains 14 residues. Trimming removed 0 bases from V and 10 bases from J, with 14 bases in between. Germline V gene lookup returns CDR1 SGHRS and CDR2 YFSETQ. Clones were read by immunoSEQ multiplex PCR, and TCRdb kept only the in-frame ones, dropping some. The sample consists of 100,000 to 150,000 clones, 65% to 90% of them appearing once. This sequence joins TRBV5-1 and TRBJ1-5, with D perhaps TRBD1 (5 bases). The sequences come from peripheral blood, collected on day 0 of AZD1222 vaccination. This receptor was identified in an adult in good health. Here the CDR3 DNA reads TGCGCCAGCAGCTTGGGGGGACGGGGCGGACCCCAGCATTTT. Residues: CASSLGGRGGPQHF. Combining the CDR3 with reference TRBV5-1 and TRBJ1-5 gives the whole variable domain KAGVTQTPRYLIKTRGQQVTLSCSPISGHRSVSWYQQTPGQGLQFLFEYFSETQRNKGNFPGRFSGRQFSNSRSEMNVSTLELGDSALYLCASSLGGRGGPQHFGDGTRLSIL.